One sample yielded the 10 T cell receptor beta chains listed below, sequenced in a study of T-cell memory formation after mild COVID-19. TCRdb reprocessed the 5' RACE reads with MiXCR, giving one entry per CDR3 protein. The sample records around 300,000 distinct CDR3 sequences, around 17% being singletons. The source material was PBMCs or a T cell subset sorted from them (not recorded which). Source of these receptors: a young man who had mild COVID-19 (a few samples of this study predate the infection). Cell type and time point are not known.

This clonotype was seen more than once but under ten times. The gene calls are TRBV5-1 and TRBJ2-3, with 7 nucleotides matching TRBD1. The CDR3 sequence is 14 residues long. V shed 4 bases and J 5 bases; nucleotides not matched to a gene: 7. Germline-derived CDR1 and CDR2 are SGHRS and YFSETQ. CDR3 in DNA: TGCGCCAGCAGCCCTGGACAGGCAGGAGATACGCAGTATTTT. Protein: CASSPGQAGDTQYF.

The V call is TRBV7-2, the J call TRBJ2-3; no clear D. Deletions cut 4 bases from V and 6 bases from J, with 11 bases between. The germline CDR1 and CDR2 sequences are SGHTA and FQGNSA. This CDR3 is 13 amino acids long. CDR3 in DNA: TGTGCCAGCAGCTCCCAACTTCCCGATACGCAGTATTTT. As protein: CASSSQLPDTQYF. The variable domain in full, completed from reference TRBV7-2 and TRBJ2-3, reads GAGVSQSPSNKVTEKGKDVELRCDPISGHTALYWYRQSLGQGLEFLIYFQGNSAPDKSGLPSDRFSAERTGGSVSTLTIQRTQQEDSAVYLCASSSQLPDTQYFGPGTRLTVL.

In its sample, this clonotype was seen a few times. The V and J genes are TRBV18 and TRBJ2-6; TRBD2 is a possible D gene (5 bases). The germline CDR1 and CDR2 sequences are KGHSH and LQKENI. V shed 3 bases and J shed 0 bases, with 12 bases lying between them. The CDR3 totals 17 residues. In DNA, the CDR3 is TGTGCCAGCTCACCGAGGGCAGCGACCTCTGGGGCCAACGTCCTGACTTTC. Translation gives CASSPRAATSGANVLTF.

The J gene is TRBJ2-5, the V gene TRBV6-2 or TRBV6-3; the match to TRBD2 covers 14 bases. Germline loops: CDR1 MNHEY, CDR2 SVGEGT. The junction had 8 bases not matched to a gene; V was cut back by 6 bases and J by 5 bases. The CDR3 covers 16 residues. CDR3 DNA sequence: TGTGCCAGCAGCTCAGGACTAGCGGGGGGAGACGAGACCCAGTACTTC. Translating it yields CASSSGLAGGDETQYF.

V is TRBV3-1 and J is TRBJ2-7; possibly TRBD1 for D (6 bases). V shed 6 bases and J shed 4 bases, with 25 bases lying between them. CDR1 is LGHDT, CDR2 YNNKEL, per germline (reference sequence). This CDR3 region has 17 residues. DNA for the CDR3: TGTGCCAGCAGAGAACAGGGCCCGGCTTCCCCCGTATACGAGCAGTACGTC. This codes for CASREQGPASPVYEQYV.

V gene TRBV29-1 combines with J gene TRBJ1-1; possibly TRBD1 for D (6 bases). The germline CDR1 and CDR2 sequences are SQVTM and ANQGSEA. CDR3 size: 14 residues. V gave up 4 bases and J gave up 5 bases, with 17 bases separating them. CDR3 DNA: TGCAGCGTTGGGATGGGGGGGCATCGGACTGAAGCTTTCTTT. This translates into CSVGMGGHRTEAFF.

This rearrangement joins TRBV27 to TRBJ1-4, with 7 positions matching TRBD1. The CDR3 runs to 14 residues. J gave up 7 bases and V 7 bases, and 9 bases lay outside the gene matches. CDR1 and CDR2 (germline): MNHEY, SMNVEV (reference sequence). The CDR3 nucleotides read TGTGCCAGCAAGGCGACAGGGCCGACTGAAAAACTGTTTTTT. Translation gives CASKATGPTEKLFF.

The V gene is TRBV25-1, the J gene TRBJ2-1, with D possibly called TRBD1 or TRBD2 (6 bases each). From germline, CDR1 is MGHDK and CDR2 SYGVNS. The CDR3 has 12 amino acids. V was trimmed by 6 bases and J by 9 bases, leaving 12 bases between them. CDR3 nucleotides: TGTGCCAGCAGCCAGGGGCGGGGTGAGCAGTTCTTC. This sequence encodes CASSQGRGEQFF.

By share, this clonotype counts as medium-sized (0.01 to 0.1%). The V gene is TRBV29-1, the J gene TRBJ1-3; D gene ambiguous. The CDR3 length is 13 residues. CDR1 is SQVTM, CDR2 ANQGSEA, per germline. The V and J ends lost 2 bases and 0 bases respectively, with 5 bases between them. The CDR3 DNA sequence: TGCAGCGTTGAACCAGGCTCTGGAAACACCATATATTTT. It encodes CSVEPGSGNTIYF.

This clonotype turned up a few times. J is TRBJ1-2 and V is TRBV7-9; D unclear. This CDR3 has 16 amino acids. Germline CDR1 and CDR2: SEHNR and FQNEAQ (reference sequence). Trimming left V 4 bases short and J 8 bases short, with 23 bases between. The DNA for the CDR3 is TGTGCCAGCAGCTCCGGCACCTCCGGGCAGTATTGGGGCTACACCTTC. It encodes CASSSGTSGQYWGYTF. The variable domain in full, with the rest retrieved from reference TRBV7-9 and TRBJ1-2, is DTGVSQNPRHKITKRGQNVTFRCDPISEHNRLYWYRQTLGQGPEFLTYFQNEAQLEKSRLLSDRFSAERPKGSFSTLEIQRTEQGDSAMYLCASSSGTSGQYWGYTFGSGTRLTVV.